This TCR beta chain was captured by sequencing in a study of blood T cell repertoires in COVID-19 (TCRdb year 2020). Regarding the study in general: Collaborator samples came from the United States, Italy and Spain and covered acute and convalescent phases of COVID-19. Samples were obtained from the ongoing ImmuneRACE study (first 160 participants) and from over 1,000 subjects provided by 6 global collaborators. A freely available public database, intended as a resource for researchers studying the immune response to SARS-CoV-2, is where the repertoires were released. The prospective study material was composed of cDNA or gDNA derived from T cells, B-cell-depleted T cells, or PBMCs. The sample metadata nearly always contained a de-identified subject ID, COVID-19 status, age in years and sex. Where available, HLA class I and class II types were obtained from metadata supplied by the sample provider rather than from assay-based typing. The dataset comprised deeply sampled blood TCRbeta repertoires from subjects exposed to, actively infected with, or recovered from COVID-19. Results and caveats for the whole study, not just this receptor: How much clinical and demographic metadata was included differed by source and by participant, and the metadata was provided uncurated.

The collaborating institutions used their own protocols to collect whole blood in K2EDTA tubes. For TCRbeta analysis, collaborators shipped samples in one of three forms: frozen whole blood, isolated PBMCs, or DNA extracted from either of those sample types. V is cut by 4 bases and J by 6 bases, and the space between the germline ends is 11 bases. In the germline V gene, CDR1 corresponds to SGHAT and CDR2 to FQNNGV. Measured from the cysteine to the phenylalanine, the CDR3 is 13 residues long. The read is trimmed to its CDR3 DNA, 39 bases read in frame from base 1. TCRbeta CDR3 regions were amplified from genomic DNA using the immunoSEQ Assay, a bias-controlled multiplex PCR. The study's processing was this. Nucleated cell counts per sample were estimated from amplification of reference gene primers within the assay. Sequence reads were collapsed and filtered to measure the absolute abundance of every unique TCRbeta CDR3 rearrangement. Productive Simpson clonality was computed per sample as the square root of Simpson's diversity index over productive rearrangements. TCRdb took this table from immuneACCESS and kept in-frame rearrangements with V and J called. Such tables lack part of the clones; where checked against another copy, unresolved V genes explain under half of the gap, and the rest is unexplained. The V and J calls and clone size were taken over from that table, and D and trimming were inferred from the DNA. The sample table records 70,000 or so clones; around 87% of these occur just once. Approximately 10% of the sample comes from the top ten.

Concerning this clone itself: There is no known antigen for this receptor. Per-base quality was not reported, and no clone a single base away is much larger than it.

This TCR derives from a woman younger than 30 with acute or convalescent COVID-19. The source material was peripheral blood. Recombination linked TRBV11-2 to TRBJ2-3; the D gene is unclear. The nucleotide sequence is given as TGTGCCAGCAGCTCCCAGTACCAGGATACGCAGTATTTT. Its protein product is CASSSQYQDTQYF.